Listed below are T cell receptor beta chains from one sample, sequenced in a study of CD8 T cells in Susac syndrome. MiXCR was run by TCRdb on the immunoSEQ multiplex PCR reads, yielding one entry per CDR3 protein. The repertoire has around 300,000 distinct CDR3 sequences, 92% of them found once; the top ten carry 0.06% to 0.075%. The sample consisted of CD4+ T cells from PBMCs. The receptors were gathered from a human donor with multiple sclerosis. CDR3s include the opening cysteine and the closing phenylalanine or tryptophan. The order of the fields is V gene, J gene, CDR3 protein.

TRBV20-1	TRBJ1-6	CSAYYDRAVRSPLHF
TRBV12-5	TRBJ2-5	CASGLAEETQYF
TRBV6-2/TRBV6-3	TRBJ2-3	CASSYGGLVADTQYF
TRBV25-1	TRBJ2-1	CASSTSGRRTEQFF
TRBV19	TRBJ1-5	CASSIGTGGDQPQHF
TRBV20-1	TRBJ2-1	CKQRGPYNEQFF
TRBV5-1	TRBJ2-5	CASSLWTSGKETQYF
TRBV28	TRBJ1-2	CASSFDQRSYGYTF
TRBV4-1	TRBJ1-1	CASRDSRGKSEAFF
TRBV20-1	TRBJ2-1	CSAMWSQYNEQFF
TRBV2	TRBJ2-1	CASTTGSLYNEQFF
TRBV5-4	TRBJ2-1	CASTAGRDGEQFF
TRBV10-3	TRBJ2-3	CAISGPSPSTDTQYF
TRBV9	TRBJ2-6	CASSVAPRISGANVLTF
TRBV28	TRBJ2-4	CASSLEAKNIQYF
TRBV5-1	TRBJ1-4	CASSSTGTANEKLFF
TRBV5-4	TRBJ2-7	CASSTEGVYEQYF
TRBV6-4	TRBJ1-1	CASSDSSRGTEAFF
TRBV27	TRBJ2-1	CASSLGRERVGQFF
TRBV18	TRBJ1-1	CASSLTDREAFF
TRBV19	TRBJ2-4	CASKEAGAQAKNIQYF
TRBV12-3/TRBV12-4	TRBJ2-3	CASSYHTSGRGSGVFRTQYF
TRBV29-1	TRBJ2-7	CSVEAQADEQYF
TRBV10-3	TRBJ2-3	CAISEPSRMGTDTQYF
TRBV7-9	TRBJ2-7	CASRPFTSGGGEQYF
TRBV23-1	TRBJ2-3	CASSQSGDFYQADTQYF
TRBV7-9	TRBJ1-2	CASSPDLGQAGGYTF
TRBV9	TRBJ1-1	CASSVETQSTEAFF
TRBV2	TRBJ1-6	CASLVTPYNSPLHF
TRBV15	TRBJ1-5	CATSSGQAFNQPQHF
TRBV3-1	TRBJ2-2	CASRRGGAGELFF
TRBV29-1	TRBJ2-1	CSAVISGRFSEQFF